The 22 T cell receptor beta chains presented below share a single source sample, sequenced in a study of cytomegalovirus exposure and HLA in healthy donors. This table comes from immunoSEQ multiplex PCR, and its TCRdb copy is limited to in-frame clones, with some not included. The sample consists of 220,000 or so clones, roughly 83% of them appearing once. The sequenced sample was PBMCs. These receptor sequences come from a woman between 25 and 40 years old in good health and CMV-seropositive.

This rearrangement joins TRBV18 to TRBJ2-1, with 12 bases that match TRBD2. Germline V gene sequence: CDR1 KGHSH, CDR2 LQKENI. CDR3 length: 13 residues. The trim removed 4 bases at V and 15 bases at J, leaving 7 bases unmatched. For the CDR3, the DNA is TGTGCCAGCTCACGGCTAGCGGGAGGGCTTCGGTTCTTC. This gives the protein CASSRLAGGLRFF.

DNA for the CDR3: TGTGCCACCAGCAGAGATCCAGTGAATCAGCCCCAGCATTTT. Translating gives CATSRDPVNQPQHF. The V call is TRBV15, the J call TRBJ1-5; D remains ambiguous. V lost 0 bases and J 4 bases, leaving 7 bases between the germline ends. The CDR3 sequence is 14 residues long. Germline CDR1 is LNHNV and CDR2 is YYDKDF (reference sequence).

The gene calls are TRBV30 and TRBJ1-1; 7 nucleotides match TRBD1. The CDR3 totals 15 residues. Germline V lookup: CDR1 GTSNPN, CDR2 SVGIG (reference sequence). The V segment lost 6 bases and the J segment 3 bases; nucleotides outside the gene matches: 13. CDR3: CACQKTGVWDTEAFF. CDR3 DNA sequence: TGTGCCTGTCAGAAAACAGGGGTTTGGGACACTGAAGCTTTCTTT.

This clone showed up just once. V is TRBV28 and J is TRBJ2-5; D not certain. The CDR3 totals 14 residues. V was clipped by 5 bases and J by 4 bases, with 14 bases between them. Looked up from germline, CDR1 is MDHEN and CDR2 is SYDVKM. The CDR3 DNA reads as TGTGCCAGCAGTCCGGCCCCGAGAGGAGAGACCCAGTACTTC. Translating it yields CASSPAPRGETQYF.

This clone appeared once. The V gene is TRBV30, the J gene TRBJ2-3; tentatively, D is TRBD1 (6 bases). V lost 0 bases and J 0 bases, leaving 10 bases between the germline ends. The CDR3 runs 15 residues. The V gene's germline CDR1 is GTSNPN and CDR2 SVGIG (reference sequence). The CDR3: CAWSVMGASTDTQYF. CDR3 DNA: TGTGCCTGGAGTGTAATGGGGGCGAGCACAGATACGCAGTATTTT.

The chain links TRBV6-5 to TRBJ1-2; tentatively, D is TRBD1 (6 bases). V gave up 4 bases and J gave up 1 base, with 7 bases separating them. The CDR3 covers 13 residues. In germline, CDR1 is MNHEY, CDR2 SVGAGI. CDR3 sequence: CASSSQGNYGYTF. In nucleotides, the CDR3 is TGTGCCAGCAGTTCACAGGGTAACTATGGCTACACCTTC.

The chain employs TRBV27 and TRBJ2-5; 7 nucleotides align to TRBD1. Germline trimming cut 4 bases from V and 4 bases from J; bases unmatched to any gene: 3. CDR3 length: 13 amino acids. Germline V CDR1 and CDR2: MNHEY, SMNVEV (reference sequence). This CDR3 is CASSWAGGETQYF. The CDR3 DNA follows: TGTGCCAGCAGTTGGGCAGGGGGAGAGACCCAGTACTTC.

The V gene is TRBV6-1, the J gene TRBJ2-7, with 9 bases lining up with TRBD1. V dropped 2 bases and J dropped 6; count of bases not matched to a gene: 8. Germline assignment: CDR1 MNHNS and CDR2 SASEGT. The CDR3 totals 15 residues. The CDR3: CASSESGTGYAEQYF. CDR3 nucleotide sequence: TGTGCCAGCAGTGAATCCGGGACAGGGTACGCCGAGCAGTACTTC.

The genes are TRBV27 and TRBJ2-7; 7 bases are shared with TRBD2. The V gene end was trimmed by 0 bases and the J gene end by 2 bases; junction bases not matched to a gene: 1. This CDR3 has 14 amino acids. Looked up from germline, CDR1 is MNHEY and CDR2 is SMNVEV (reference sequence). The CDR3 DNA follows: TGTGCCAGCAGTTTATCGGGAGGGACCTACGAGCAGTACTTC. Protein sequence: CASSLSGGTYEQYF.

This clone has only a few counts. The DNA for the CDR3 is TGTGCCAGCAGCCGTAGACAGGGAGCCTACACCTTC. Translated: CASSRRQGAYTF. The V gene is TRBV7-2, the J gene TRBJ1-2; 7 nucleotides match TRBD1. Unmatched junction bases numbered 7, after V lost 5 bases and J lost 10 bases. Germline-derived CDR1 and CDR2 are SGHTA and FQGNSA. The CDR3 contains 12 residues.

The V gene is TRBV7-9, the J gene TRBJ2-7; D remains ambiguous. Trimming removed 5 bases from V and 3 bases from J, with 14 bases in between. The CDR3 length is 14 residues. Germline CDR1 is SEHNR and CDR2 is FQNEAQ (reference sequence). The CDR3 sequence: CASSPSGDFYEQYF. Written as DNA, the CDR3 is TGTGCCAGCAGCCCCTCCGGTGACTTCTACGAGCAGTACTTC.

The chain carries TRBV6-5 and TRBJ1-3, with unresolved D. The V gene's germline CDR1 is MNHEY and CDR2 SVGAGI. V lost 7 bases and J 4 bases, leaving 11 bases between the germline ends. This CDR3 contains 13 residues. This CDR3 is CASMVLMGNTIYF. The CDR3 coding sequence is TGTGCCAGCATGGTGCTTATGGGAAACACCATATATTTT.

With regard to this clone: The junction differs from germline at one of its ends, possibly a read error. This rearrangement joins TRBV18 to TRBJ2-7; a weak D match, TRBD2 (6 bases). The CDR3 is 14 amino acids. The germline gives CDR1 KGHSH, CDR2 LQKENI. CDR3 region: CASSPLAVSSEQYF. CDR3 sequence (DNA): TGTGCCAGCTCACCACTAGCGGTATCCTCCGAGCAGTACTTC.

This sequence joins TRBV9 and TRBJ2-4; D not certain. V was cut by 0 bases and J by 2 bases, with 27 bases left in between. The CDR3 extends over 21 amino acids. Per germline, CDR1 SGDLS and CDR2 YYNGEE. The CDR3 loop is CASSVGLSSISMGLSKNIQYF. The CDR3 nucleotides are TGTGCCAGCAGCGTAGGTCTCTCCTCCATCTCGATGGGCCTGTCCAAAAACATTCAGTACTTC.

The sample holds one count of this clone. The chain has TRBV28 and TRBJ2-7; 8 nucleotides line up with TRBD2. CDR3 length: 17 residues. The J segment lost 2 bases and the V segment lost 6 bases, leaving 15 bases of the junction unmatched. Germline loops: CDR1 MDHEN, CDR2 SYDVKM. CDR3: CASSRPPGTRGTYEQYF. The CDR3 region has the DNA TGTGCCAGCAGCCGTCCCCCGGGGACTAGGGGCACCTACGAGCAGTACTTC.

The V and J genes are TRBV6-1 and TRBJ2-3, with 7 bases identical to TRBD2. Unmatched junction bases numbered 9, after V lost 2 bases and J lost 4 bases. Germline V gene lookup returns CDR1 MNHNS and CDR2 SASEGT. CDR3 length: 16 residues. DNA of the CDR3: TGTGCCAGCAGTGAATCGGGGGGAGGAGGATCAGATACGCAGTATTTT. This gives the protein CASSESGGGGSDTQYF.

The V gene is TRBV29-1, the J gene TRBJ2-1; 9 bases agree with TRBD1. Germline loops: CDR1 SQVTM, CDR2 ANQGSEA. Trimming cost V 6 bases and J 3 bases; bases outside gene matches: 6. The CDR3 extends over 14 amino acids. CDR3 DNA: TGCAGCGTCCCGGGACAGGGAGACTACAATGAGCAGTTCTTC. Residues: CSVPGQGDYNEQFF.

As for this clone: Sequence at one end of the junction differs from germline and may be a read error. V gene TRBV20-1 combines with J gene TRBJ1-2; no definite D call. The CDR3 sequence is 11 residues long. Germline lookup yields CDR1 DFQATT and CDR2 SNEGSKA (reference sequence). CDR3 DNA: TGCATGACTTTGGCGGATGGCCGGGCCCGCTTC. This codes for CMTLADGRARF.

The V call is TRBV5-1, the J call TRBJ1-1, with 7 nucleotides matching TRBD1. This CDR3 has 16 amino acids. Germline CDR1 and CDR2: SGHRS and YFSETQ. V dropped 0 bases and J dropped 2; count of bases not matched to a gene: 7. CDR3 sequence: CASSLVYRGSNTEAFF. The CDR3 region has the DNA TGCGCCAGCAGCTTGGTTTACAGGGGCTCCAACACTGAAGCTTTCTTT. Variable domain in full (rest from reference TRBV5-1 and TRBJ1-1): KAGVTQTPRYLIKTRGQQVTLSCSPISGHRSVSWYQQTPGQGLQFLFEYFSETQRNKGNFPGRFSGRQFSNSRSEMNVSTLELGDSALYLCASSLVYRGSNTEAFFGQGTRLTVV.

The CDR3 sequence: CASSQDGPSGSYNEQFF. In DNA, the CDR3 is TGCGCCAGCAGCCAAGATGGGCCTAGCGGCTCCTACAATGAGCAGTTCTTC. V usage is TRBV4-3 and J usage is TRBJ2-1, with 7 bases fitting TRBD2. Germline assignment: CDR1 LGHNA and CDR2 YSLEER. CDR3 length equals 17 residues. Trimming at V came to 0 bases and at J to 0 bases, leaving 5 bases not matched to a gene.

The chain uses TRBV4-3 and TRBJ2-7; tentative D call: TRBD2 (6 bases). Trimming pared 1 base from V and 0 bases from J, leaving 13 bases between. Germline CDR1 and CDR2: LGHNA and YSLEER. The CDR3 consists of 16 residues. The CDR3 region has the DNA TGCGCCAGCAGCCAAGGCCCAGCGGGTAGCTCCTACGAGCAGTACTTC. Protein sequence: CASSQGPAGSSYEQYF.

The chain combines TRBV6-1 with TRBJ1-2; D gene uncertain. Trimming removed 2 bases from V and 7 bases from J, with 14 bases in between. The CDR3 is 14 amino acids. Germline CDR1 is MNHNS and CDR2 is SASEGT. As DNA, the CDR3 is TGTGCCAGCAGTGAAAATTTAGGATCGGGTGGCTACACCTTC. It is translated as CASSENLGSGGYTF.